Listed here is a single TCR beta chain. Antigen: not known. This record belongs to a study of blood T cells in healthy people across ages. Overall study findings and caveats: Possibly, changes in expanded clonotypes were confounded because donor CMV status was unknown. Naive CD4+ cell counts and diversity both ran higher in long-lived than in aged donors.

The CDR3 covers 12 residues. Trimming cost V 6 bases and J 9 bases; bases outside gene matches: 4. Germline CDR1 is ENHRY and CDR2 is SYGVKD. Using a J-beta primer mix together with a sample-barcoded 5' primer, a second PCR was run for about 6 to 12 cycles. A tag from a template-switch adaptor with 12 random nucleotides marked each cDNA molecule. TCRdb analysed the 5' RACE reads with MiXCR anew, one entry per CDR3 protein. The sample records 950,000 to 1,200,000 distinct CDR3 sequences, under 40% being singletons. The receptor was derived from a young man in good health. The rearrangement uses TRBV10-3 and TRBJ2-1; the match to TRBD2 covers 8 bases. Sequencing was done on a sample of blood. The CDR3 nucleotides are TGTGCCATCAGACTAGCGGACAGTGAGCAGTTCTTC. Its translation: CAIRLADSEQFF.